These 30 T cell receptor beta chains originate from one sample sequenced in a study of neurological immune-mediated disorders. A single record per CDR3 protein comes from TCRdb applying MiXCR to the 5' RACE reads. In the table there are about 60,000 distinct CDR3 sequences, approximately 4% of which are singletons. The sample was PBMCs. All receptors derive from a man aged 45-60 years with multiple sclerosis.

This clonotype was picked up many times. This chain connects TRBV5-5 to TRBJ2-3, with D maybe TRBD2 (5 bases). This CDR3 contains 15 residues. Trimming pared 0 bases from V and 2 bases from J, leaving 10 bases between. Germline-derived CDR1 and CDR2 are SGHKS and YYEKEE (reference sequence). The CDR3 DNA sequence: TGTGCCAGCAGCTTGGATCGGGGTACCACAGATACGCAGTATTTT. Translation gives CASSLDRGTTDTQYF.

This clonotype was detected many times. The CDR3 is CATSRRLTPYEQYF. The DNA of the CDR3 is TGTGCCACCAGCAGGCGGCTGACCCCCTACGAGCAGTACTTC. The chain couples TRBV15 to TRBJ2-7; D is undetermined. With 3 bases removed from V and 2 bases from J, the gap between germline ends came to 11 bases. The CDR3 runs to 14 residues. CDR1 and CDR2 from the germline V gene are LNHNV and YYDKDF (reference sequence).

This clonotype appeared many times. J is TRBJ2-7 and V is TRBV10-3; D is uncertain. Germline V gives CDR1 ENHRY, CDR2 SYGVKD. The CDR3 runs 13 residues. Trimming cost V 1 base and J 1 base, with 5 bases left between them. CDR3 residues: CAISEFQSYEQYF. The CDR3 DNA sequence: TGTGCCATCAGTGAGTTTCAGTCCTACGAGCAGTACTTC.

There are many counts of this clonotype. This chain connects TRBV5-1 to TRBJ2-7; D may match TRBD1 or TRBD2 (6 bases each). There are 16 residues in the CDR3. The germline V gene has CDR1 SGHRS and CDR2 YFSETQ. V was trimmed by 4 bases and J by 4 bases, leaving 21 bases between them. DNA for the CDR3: TGCGCCAGCAGCGCACCGGGAGTACAGGGAGCATACGAGCAGTACTTC. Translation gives CASSAPGVQGAYEQYF.

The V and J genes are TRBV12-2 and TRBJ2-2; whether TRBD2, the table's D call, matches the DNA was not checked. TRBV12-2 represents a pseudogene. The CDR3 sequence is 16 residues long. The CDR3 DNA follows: TGTGCAAGTCGCTTTGTGAAGGGCACTATGAGCGGGGAGCTGTTTTTT. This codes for CASRFVKGTMSGELFF.

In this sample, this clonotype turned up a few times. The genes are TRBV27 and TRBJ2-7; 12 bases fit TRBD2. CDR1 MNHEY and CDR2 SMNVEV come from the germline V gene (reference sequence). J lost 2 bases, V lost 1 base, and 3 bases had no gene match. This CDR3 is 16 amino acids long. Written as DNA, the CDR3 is TGTGCCAGCAGTTTATGGAGGACTAGCGGGGCCTACGAGCAGTACTTC. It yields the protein CASSLWRTSGAYEQYF.

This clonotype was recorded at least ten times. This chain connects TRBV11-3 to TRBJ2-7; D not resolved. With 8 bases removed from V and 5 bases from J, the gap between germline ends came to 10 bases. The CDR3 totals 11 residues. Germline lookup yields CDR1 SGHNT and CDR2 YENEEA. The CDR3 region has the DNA TGTGCCAGCGGCCCCCGGCACGAGCAGTACTTC. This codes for CASGPRHEQYF. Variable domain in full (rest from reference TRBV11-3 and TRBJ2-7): EAGVVQSPRYKIIEKKQPVAFWCNPISGHNTLYWYLQNLGQGPELLIRYENEEAVDDSQLPKDRFSAERLKGVDSTLKIQPAELGDSAVYLCASGPRHEQYFGPGTRLTVT.

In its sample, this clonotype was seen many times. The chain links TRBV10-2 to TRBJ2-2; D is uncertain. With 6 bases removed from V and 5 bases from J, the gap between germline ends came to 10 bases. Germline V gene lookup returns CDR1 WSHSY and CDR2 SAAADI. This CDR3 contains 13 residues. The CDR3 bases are TGCGCCAGCAGCCCCGTAGGGACCGGGGAGCTGTTTTTT. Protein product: CASSPVGTGELFF.

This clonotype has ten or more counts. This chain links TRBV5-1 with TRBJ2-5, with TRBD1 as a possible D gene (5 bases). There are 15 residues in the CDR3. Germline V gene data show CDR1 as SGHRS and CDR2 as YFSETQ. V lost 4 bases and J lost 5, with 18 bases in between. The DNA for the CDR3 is TGCGCCAGCAGCGACCCCTCCAGGGTTTGGGAGACCCAGTACTTC. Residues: CASSDPSRVWETQYF.

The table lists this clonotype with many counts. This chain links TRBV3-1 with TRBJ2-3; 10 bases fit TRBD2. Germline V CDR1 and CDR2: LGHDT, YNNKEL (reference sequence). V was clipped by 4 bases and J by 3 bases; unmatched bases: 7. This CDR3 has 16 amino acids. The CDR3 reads CASSRVSGRTTDTQYF. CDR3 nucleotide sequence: TGTGCCAGCAGCCGGGTTAGCGGGAGGACGACAGATACGCAGTATTTT.

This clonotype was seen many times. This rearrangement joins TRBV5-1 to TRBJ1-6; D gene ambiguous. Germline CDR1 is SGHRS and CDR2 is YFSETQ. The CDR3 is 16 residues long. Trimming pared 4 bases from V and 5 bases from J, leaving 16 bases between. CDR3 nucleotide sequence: TGCGCCAGCAGCCCGACACACGGGAGTAATAATTCACCCCTCCACTTT. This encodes CASSPTHGSNNSPLHF.

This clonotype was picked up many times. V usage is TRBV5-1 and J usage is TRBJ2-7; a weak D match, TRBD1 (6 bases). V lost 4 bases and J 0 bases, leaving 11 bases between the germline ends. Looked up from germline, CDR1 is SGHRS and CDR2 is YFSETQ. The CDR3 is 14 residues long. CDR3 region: CASSPGQSSYEQYF. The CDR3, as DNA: TGCGCCAGCAGCCCCGGACAGAGCTCCTACGAGCAGTACTTC.

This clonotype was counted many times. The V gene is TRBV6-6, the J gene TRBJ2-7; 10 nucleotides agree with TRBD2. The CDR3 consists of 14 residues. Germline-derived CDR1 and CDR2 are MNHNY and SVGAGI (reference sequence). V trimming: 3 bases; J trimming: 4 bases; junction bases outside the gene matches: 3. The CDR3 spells CASSYSSGGYEQYF. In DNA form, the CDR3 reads TGTGCCAGCAGTTATTCTAGCGGGGGTTACGAGCAGTACTTC.

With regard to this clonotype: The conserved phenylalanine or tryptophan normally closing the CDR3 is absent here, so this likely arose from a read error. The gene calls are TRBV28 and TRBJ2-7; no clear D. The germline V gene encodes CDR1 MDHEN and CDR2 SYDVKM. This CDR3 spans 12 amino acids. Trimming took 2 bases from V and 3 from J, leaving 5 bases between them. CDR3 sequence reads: CASSLRSYEQYN. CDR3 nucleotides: TGTGCCAGCAGTTTAAGGAGCTACGAGCAGTACAAC.

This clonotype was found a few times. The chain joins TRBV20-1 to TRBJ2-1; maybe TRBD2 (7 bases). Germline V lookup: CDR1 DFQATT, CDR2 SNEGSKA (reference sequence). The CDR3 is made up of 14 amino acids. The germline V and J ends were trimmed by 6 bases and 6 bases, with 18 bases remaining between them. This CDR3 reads CSAEAGAYGNEQFF. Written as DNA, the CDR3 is TGCAGTGCGGAGGCGGGGGCTTACGGCAATGAGCAGTTCTTC.

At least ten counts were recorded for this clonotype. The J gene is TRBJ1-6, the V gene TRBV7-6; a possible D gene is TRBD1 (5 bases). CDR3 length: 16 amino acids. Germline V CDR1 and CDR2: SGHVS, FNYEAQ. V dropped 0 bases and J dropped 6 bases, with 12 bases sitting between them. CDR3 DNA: TGTGCCAGCAGCTTAGCGGCGGGTGGGGGTAATTCACCCCTCCACTTT. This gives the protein CASSLAAGGGNSPLHF. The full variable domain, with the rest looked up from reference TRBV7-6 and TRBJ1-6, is GAGVSQSPRYKVTKRGQDVALRCDPISGHVSLYWYRQALGQGPEFLTYFNYEAQQDKSGLPNDRFSAERPEGSISTLTIQRTEQRDSAMYRCASSLAAGGGNSPLHFGNGTRLTVT.

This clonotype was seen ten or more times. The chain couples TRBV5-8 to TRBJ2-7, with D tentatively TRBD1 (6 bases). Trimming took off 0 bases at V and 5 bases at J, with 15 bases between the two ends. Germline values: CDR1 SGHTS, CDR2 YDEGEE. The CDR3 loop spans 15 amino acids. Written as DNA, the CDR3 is TGTGCCAGCAGCTTGGGCCAACAGGGTATCCACGAGCAGTACTTC. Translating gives CASSLGQQGIHEQYF.

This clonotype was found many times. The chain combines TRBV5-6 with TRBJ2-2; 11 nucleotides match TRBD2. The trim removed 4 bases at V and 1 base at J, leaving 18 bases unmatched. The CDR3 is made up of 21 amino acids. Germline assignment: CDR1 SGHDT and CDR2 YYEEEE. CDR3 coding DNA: TGTGCCAGCAGCGTGCTAGCGGGAGGCGCCCCAATAGACGGGAACACCGGGGAGCTGTTTTTT. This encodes CASSVLAGGAPIDGNTGELFF. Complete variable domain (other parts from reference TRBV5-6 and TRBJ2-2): DAGVTQSPTHLIKTRGQQVTLRCSPKSGHDTVSWYQQALGQGPQFIFQYYEEEERQRGNFPDRFSGHQFPNYSSELNVNALLLGDSALYLCASSVLAGGAPIDGNTGELFFGEGSRLTVL.

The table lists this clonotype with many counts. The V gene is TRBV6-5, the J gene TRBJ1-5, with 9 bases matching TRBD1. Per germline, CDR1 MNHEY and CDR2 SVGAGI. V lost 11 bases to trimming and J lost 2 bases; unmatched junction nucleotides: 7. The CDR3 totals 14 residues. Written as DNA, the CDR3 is TGTGCCGTAGGAACAGGGGGCCGCAATCAGCCCCAGCATTTT. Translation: CAVGTGGRNQPQHF.

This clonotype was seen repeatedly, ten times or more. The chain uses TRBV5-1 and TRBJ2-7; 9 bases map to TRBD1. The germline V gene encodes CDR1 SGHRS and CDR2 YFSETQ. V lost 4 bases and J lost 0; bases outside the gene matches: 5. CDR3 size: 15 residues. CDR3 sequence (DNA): TGCGCCAGCAGCCCCAAGGGACAGGGCTCCTACGAGCAGTACTTC. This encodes CASSPKGQGSYEQYF.

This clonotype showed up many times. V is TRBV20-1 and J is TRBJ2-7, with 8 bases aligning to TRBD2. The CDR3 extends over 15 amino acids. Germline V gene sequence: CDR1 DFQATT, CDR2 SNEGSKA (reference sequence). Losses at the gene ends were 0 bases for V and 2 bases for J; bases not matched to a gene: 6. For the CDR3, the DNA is TGCAGTGCTAGAGAGAGCGGGAGAGGAACCTACGAGCAGTACTTC. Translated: CSARESGRGTYEQYF.

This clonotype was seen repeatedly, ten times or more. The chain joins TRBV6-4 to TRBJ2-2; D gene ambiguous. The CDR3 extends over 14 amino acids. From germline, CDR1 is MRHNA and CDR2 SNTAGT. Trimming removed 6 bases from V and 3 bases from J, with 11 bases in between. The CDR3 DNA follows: TGTGCCAGCAGCTTACACCGGGACACCGGGGAGCTGTTTTTT. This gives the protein CASSLHRDTGELFF.

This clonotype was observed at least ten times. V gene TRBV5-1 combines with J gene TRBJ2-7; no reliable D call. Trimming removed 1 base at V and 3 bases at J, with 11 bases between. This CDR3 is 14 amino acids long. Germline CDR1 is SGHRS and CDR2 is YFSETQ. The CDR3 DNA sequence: TGCGCCAGCAGCTTGAGAGTCACCGACTACGAGCAGTACTTC. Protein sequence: CASSLRVTDYEQYF.

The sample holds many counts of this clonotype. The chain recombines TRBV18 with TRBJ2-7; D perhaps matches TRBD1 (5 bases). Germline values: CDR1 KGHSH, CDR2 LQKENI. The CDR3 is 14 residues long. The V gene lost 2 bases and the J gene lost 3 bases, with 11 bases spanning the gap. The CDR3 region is CASSPKAGFYEQYF. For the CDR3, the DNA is TGTGCCAGCTCACCAAAGGCAGGGTTCTACGAGCAGTACTTC. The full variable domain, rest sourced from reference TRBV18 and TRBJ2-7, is NAGVMQNPRHLVRRRGQEARLRCSPMKGHSHVYWYRQLPEEGLKFMVYLQKENIIDESGMPKERFSAEFPKEGPSILRIQQVVRGDSAAYFCASSPKAGFYEQYFGPGTRLTVT.

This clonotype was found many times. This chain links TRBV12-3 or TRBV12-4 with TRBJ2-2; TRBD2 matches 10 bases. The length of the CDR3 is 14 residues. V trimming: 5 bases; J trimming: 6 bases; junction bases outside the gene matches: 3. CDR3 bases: TGTGCCAGCAGTCCTGGACTAGCGGCCGGGGAGCTGTTTTTT. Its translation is CASSPGLAAGELFF.

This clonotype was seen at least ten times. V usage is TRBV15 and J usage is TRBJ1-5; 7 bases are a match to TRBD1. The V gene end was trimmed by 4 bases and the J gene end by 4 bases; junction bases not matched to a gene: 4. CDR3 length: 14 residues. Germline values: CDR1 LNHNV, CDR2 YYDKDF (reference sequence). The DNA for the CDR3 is TGTGCCACCAGCACTGGACAGGAGAATCAGCCCCAGCATTTT. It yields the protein CATSTGQENQPQHF.

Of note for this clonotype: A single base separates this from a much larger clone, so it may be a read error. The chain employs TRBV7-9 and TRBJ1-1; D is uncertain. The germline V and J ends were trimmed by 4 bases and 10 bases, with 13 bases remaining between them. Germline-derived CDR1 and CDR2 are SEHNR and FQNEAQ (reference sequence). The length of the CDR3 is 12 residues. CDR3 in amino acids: CASSSSGLLAFF. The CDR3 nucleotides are TGTGCCAGCAGCTCAAGCGGGTTATTAGCTTTCTTT.

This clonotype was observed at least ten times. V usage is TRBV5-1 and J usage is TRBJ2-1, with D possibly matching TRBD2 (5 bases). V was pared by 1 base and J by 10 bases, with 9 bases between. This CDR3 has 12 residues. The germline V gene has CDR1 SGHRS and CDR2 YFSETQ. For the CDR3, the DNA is TGCGCCAGCAGCTTGTCGAGGGAGGAGCAGTTCTTC. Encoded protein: CASSLSREEQFF.

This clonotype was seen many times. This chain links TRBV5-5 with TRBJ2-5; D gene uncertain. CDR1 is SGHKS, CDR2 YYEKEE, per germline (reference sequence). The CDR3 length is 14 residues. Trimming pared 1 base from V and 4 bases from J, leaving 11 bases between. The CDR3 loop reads CASSLNSLRETQYF. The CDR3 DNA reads TGTGCCAGCAGCTTGAATTCGTTGAGAGAGACCCAGTACTTC.

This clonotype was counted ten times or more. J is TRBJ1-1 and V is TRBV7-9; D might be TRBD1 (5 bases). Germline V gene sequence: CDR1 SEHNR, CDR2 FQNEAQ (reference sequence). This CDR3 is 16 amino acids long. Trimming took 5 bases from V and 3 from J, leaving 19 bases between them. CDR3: CASSARGLSVDTEAFF. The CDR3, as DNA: TGTGCCAGCAGCGCACGGGGCCTCTCCGTGGACACTGAAGCTTTCTTT.